This T cell receptor (beta chain) was captured in a study of CXCR3-negative and CXCR3-positive naive CD8 T cells. Study-level points and caveats: When CXCR3-positive naive cells were set against CXCR3-negative naive cells, the former had more hydrophobic TRB CDR3s. Similar levels of surface CD5 were seen between naive subsets; TCR strength was inferred from TRB CDR3 properties.

About this clonotype itself: Its antigen is still unknown.

Via 5' RACE with UMI labels, TRB cDNA libraries were prepared. Reprocessing the 5' RACE reads, TCRdb reports a single entry for every CDR3 protein and omits DNA. The sample's table shows some 64,000 distinct CDR3 sequences. The CDR3 length is 15 residues. Sequencing used naive CXCR3+ CD8+ T cells from blood. Subset reported: CD45RO-CCR7+CD27+CD95- naive CD8+ T cells expressing CXCR3 (TNR3+). This clonotype originated in a human donor in good health. Some clones in this sample may be carry-over from other donors' samples. The V and J genes are TRBV12-3 or TRBV12-4 and TRBJ2-4; TCRdb calls TRBD1, which cannot be checked without DNA. CDR3 sequence: CASSAPGLAKNIQYF.